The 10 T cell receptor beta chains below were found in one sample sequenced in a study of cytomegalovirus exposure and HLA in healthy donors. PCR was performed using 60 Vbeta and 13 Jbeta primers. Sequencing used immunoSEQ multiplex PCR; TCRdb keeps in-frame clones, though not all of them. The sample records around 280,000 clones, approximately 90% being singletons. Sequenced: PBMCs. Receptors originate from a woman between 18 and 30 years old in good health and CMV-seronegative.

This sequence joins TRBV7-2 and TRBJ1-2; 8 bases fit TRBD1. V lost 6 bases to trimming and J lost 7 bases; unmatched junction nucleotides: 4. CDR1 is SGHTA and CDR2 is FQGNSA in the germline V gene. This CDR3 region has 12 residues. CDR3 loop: CASSQQGVGYTF. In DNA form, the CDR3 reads TGTGCCAGCAGTCAACAGGGGGTTGGCTACACCTTC. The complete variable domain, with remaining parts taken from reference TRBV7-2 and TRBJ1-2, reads GAGVSQSPSNKVTEKGKDVELRCDPISGHTALYWYRQSLGQGLEFLIYFQGNSAPDKSGLPSDRFSAERTGGSVSTLTIQRTQQEDSAVYLCASSQQGVGYTFGSGTRLTVV.

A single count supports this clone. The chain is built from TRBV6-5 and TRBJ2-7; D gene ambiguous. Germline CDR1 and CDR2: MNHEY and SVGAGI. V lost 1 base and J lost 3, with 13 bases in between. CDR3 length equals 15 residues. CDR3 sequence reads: CASSYYNSPSYEQYF. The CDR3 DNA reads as TGTGCCAGCAGTTACTATAACAGTCCCAGCTACGAGCAGTACTTC.

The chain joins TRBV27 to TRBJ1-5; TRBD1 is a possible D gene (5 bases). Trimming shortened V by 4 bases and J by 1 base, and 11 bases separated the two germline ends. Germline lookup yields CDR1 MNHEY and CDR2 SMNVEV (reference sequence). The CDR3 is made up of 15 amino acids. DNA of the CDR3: TGTGCCAGCAGTTGGACGGGGGGGAGCAATCAGCCCCAGCATTTT. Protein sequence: CASSWTGGSNQPQHF.

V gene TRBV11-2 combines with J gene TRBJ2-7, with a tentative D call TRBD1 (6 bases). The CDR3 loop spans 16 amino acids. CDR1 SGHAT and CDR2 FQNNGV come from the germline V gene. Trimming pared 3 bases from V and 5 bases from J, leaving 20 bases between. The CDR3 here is CASSFTASSQGHEQYF. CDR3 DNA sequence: TGTGCCAGCAGCTTTACAGCTAGTTCACAGGGTCACGAGCAGTACTTC.

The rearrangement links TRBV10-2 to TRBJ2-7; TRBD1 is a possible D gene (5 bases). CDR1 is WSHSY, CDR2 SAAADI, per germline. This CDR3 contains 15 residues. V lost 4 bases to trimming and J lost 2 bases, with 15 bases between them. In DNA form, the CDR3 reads TGCGCCAGCAGTGTTTTGGACACTGCTACCTACGAGCAGTACTTC. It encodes CASSVLDTATYEQYF.

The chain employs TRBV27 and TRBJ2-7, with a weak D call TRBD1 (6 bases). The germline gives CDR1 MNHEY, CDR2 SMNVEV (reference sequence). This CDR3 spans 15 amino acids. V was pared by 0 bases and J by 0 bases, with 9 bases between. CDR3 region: CASSLSWDTSYEQYF. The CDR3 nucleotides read TGTGCCAGCAGTTTATCATGGGACACCTCCTACGAGCAGTACTTC.

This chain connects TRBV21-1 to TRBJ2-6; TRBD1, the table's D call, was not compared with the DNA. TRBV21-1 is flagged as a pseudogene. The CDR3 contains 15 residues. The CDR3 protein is CASSLTGSGANVLTF. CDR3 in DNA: TGTGCCAGCAGTCTAACAGGGAGCGGGGCCAACGTCCTGACTTTC.

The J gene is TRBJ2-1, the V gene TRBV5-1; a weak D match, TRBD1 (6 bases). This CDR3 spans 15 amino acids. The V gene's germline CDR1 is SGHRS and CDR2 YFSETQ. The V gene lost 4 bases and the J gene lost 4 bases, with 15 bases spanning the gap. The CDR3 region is CASSLRGGNYNEQFF. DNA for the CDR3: TGCGCCAGCAGCCTGCGTGGGGGCAATTACAATGAGCAGTTCTTC.

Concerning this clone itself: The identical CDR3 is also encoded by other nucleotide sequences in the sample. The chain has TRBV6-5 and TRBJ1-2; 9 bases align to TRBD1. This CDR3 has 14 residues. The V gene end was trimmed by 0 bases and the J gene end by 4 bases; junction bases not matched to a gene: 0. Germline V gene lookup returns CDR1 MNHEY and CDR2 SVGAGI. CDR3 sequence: CASSYSTGGYGYTF. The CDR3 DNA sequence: TGTGCCAGCAGTTACTCGACAGGGGGCTATGGCTACACCTTC.

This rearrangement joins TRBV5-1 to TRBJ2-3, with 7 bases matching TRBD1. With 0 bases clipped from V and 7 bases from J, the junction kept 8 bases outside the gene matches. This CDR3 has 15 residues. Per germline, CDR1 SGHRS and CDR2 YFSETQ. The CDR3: CASSLEGAKGNTQYF. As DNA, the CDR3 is TGCGCCAGCAGCTTGGAGGGGGCGAAGGGAAATACGCAGTATTTT.